The 31 T cell receptor beta chains below were found in one sample sequenced in a study of CD8+CD57+ T cells in acquired aplastic anemia. Genomic DNA served as template for TCR beta VDJ and CDR3 profiling. TCRdb fed the reads into MiXCR, producing one record per CDR3 protein. This sample has approximately 190,000 distinct CDR3 sequences, with under 70% found just once. Sequenced: sorted CD4+, CD8+, or CD8+CD57+ T cells (not recorded which) from PBMCs. The receptor set was obtained from a human donor with severe aplastic anemia or a healthy control (not recorded which).

The chain links TRBV20-1 to TRBJ1-1; D not resolved. This CDR3 has 15 residues. V dropped 3 bases and J dropped 1 base, with 15 bases sitting between them. Germline CDR1 is DFQATT and CDR2 is SNEGSKA (reference sequence). CDR3 in DNA: TGCAGTGCTAGCCAACAGCAAGTCGCGAACACTGAAGCTTTCTTT. It yields the protein CSASQQQVANTEAFF.

The J gene is TRBJ2-3, the V gene TRBV9, with TRBD2 matching over 8 bases. Germline V gene sequence: CDR1 SGDLS, CDR2 YYNGEE. J was trimmed by 3 bases and V by 2 bases; bases with no gene match: 5. The CDR3 has 15 amino acids. This CDR3 reads CASSVQAGETDTQYF. In nucleotides, the CDR3 is TGTGCCAGCAGCGTTCAAGCGGGGGAGACAGATACGCAGTATTTT.

This chain joins TRBV19 and TRBJ2-7, with D uncertain. Per the germline V gene, CDR1 is LNHDA and CDR2 is SQIVND (reference sequence). V was trimmed by 2 bases and J by 3 bases, leaving 8 bases between them. The CDR3 is 13 amino acids. The CDR3 loop reads CASSITIGYEQYF. The CDR3 nucleotides are TGTGCCAGTAGTATAACTATCGGCTACGAGCAGTACTTC.

The V call is TRBV7-2, the J call TRBJ2-7; 8 bases map to TRBD1. Germline V lookup: CDR1 SGHTA, CDR2 FQGNSA. J lost 5 bases, V lost 4 bases, and 13 bases had no gene match. This CDR3 region has 16 residues. The CDR3 here is CASSSQGARRLDEQYF. The CDR3 DNA reads TGTGCCAGCAGCTCGCAGGGGGCTAGGAGGTTGGACGAGCAGTACTTC.

CDR3 loop: CNPHRDRPYEQYF. The CDR3, as DNA: TGCAACCCCCACCGGGACAGGCCCTACGAGCAGTACTTC. The rearrangement joins TRBV29-1 to TRBJ2-7; 8 bases map to TRBD1. CDR1 and CDR2 (germline): SQVTM, ANQGSEA. The CDR3 is made up of 13 amino acids.

V and J are TRBV19 and TRBJ2-5; TRBD1 aligns across 9 bases. Germline assignment: CDR1 LNHDA and CDR2 SQIVND (reference sequence). The V and J ends lost 6 bases and 5 bases, in that order; junction bases with no gene match: 16. The CDR3 spans 17 residues. The CDR3 DNA sequence: TGTGCCAGTAGCCCTCGACAAGGGACAGGGCAGGAGGAGACCCAGTACTTC. It is translated as CASSPRQGTGQEETQYF. The full variable domain, with the rest looked up from reference TRBV19 and TRBJ2-5, is DGGITQSPKYLFRKEGQNVTLSCEQNLNHDAMYWYRQDPGQGLRLIYYSQIVNDFQKGDIAEGYSVSREKKESFPLTVTSAQKNPTAFYLCASSPRQGTGQEETQYFGPGTRLLVL.

This clonotype was seen a single time. This may be a read error, as it is one base from a much larger clone. The chain recombines TRBV7-9 with TRBJ1-1; TRBD1 is a possible D gene (6 bases). CDR3 size: 18 residues. Germline CDR1 is SEHNR and CDR2 is FQNEAQ (reference sequence). CDR3 loop: CASSQGGGKGPMNTEAFF. The CDR3 DNA reads as TGCGCCAGCAGCCAAGGGGGGGGCAAAGGGCCCATGAACACTGAAGCTTTCTTT.

The rearrangement uses TRBV7-8 and TRBJ1-1; D is uncertain. The CDR3 contains 13 residues. Between the trimmed V and J ends, which lost 1 base and 7 bases, there was a span of 10 bases. Germline assignment: CDR1 SGHVS and CDR2 FQNEAQ. CDR3 protein: CASSLGDGGEAFF. In nucleotides, the CDR3 is TGTGCCAGCAGCTTAGGAGATGGAGGTGAAGCTTTCTTT.

This clonotype was counted many times. The chain carries TRBV7-6 and TRBJ1-2, with 10 positions matching TRBD1. This CDR3 has 18 residues. The germline V gene has CDR1 SGHVS and CDR2 FNYEAQ. With 1 base clipped from V and 6 bases from J, the junction kept 14 bases outside the gene matches. The CDR3 DNA is TGTGCCAGCAGCTTAGATCCGGGGGTTTTCGGGACAGGGGATGGCTACACCTTC. Translating gives CASSLDPGVFGTGDGYTF.

The rearrangement links TRBV7-2 to TRBJ2-6; weak D call: TRBD2 (5 bases). The CDR3 extends over 17 amino acids. The germline V and J ends were trimmed by 5 bases and 0 bases, with 14 bases remaining between them. Per the germline V gene, CDR1 is SGHTA and CDR2 is FQGNSA. CDR3 DNA sequence: TGTGCCAGCAGCCGCCTAGCTACCGACTCTGGGGCCAACGTCCTGACTTTC. Translated: CASSRLATDSGANVLTF.

The chain recombines TRBV20-1 with TRBJ2-7, with 8 bases lining up with TRBD1. V dropped 5 bases and J dropped 4; count of bases not matched to a gene: 7. Germline V CDR1 and CDR2: DFQATT, SNEGSKA (reference sequence). The CDR3 has 13 amino acids. CDR3 amino acids: CSALTGESYEQYF. The DNA for the CDR3 is TGCAGTGCTCTGACAGGGGAGAGTTACGAGCAGTACTTC.

Of note for this clonotype: The junction differs from germline at one of its ends, possibly a read error. V and J are TRBV24-1 and TRBJ2-7, with D perhaps matching TRBD1 or TRBD2 (5 bases each). Germline V CDR1 and CDR2: KGHDR, SFDVKD. CDR3 length equals 14 residues. The CDR3 spells CASSPRDVSYEQYF. The CDR3 DNA is TGTGCCAGCAGTCCCCGGGACGTCTCCTACGAGCAGTACTTC.

This clonotype was counted between two and nine times. The chain joins TRBV7-8 to TRBJ2-7; possible D gene TRBD2, 6 bases. The germline V and J ends were trimmed by 5 bases and 1 base, with 15 bases remaining between them. This CDR3 is built from 15 residues. The germline gives CDR1 SGHVS, CDR2 FQNEAQ. The CDR3 coding sequence is TGTGCCAGCAGCATCTTAGCGGACCCATCCTACGAGCAGTACTTC. Its protein product is CASSILADPSYEQYF.

This chain connects TRBV10-2 to TRBJ2-7; D could derive from TRBD1 or TRBD2 (6 bases each). The CDR3 totals 14 residues. The germline gives CDR1 WSHSY, CDR2 SAAADI. V lost 5 bases and J 6 bases, leaving 17 bases between the germline ends. Written as DNA, the CDR3 is TGCGCCAGCAGTAACGTCGGGGGCTTCGGCGAGCAGTACTTC. The encoded protein is CASSNVGGFGEQYF.

The gene calls are TRBV10-3 and TRBJ2-7, with 9 bases lining up with TRBD1. Germline V gene sequence: CDR1 ENHRY, CDR2 SYGVKD. V dropped 0 bases and J dropped 4; count of bases not matched to a gene: 7. This CDR3 has 16 amino acids. The CDR3 sequence: CAISESRGQGHYEQYF. CDR3 DNA: TGTGCCATCAGTGAGTCAAGGGGACAGGGTCATTACGAGCAGTACTTC.

The chain employs TRBV7-9 and TRBJ1-1; D not certain. V lost 3 bases and J 6 bases, leaving 14 bases between the germline ends. The V gene's germline CDR1 is SEHNR and CDR2 FQNEAQ (reference sequence). The CDR3 is 14 residues long. CDR3 DNA sequence: TGTGCCAGCAGCTTTGCCGGGGAAAGCGCTGAAGCTTTCTTT. It codes for CASSFAGESAEAFF.

This clonotype has ten or more counts. CDR3 nucleotides: TGTGCCAGCAGTGAAGTGGAAAATAGCTCCTACGAGCAGTACTTC. This translates into CASSEVENSSYEQYF. J is TRBJ2-7 and V is TRBV2; D is unresolved. The CDR3 has 15 amino acids. Trimming took 1 base from V and 0 from J, leaving 10 bases between them. Germline assignment: CDR1 SNHLY and CDR2 FYNNEI.

This clonotype was counted ten times or more. The chain uses TRBV24-1 and TRBJ2-1, with D unresolved. Germline V gene data show CDR1 as KGHDR and CDR2 as SFDVKD. V lost 3 bases to trimming and J lost 10 bases, with 6 bases between them. This CDR3 is 11 amino acids long. The CDR3 reads CATSDELEQFF. The CDR3 bases are TGTGCCACCAGTGATGAACTAGAGCAGTTCTTC.

The chain joins TRBV2 to TRBJ2-4; TRBD2 agrees at 8 bases. The V gene's germline CDR1 is SNHLY and CDR2 FYNNEI. V trimming: 8 bases; J trimming: 7 bases; junction bases outside the gene matches: 10. The CDR3 totals 14 residues. The chain's CDR3 is CASSSGRGPNIQYF. The CDR3 coding sequence is TGTGCCAGCTCAAGCGGGAGAGGCCCGAACATTCAGTACTTC.

This chain connects TRBV24-1 to TRBJ2-7; D possibly corresponds to TRBD2 (6 bases). CDR3 size: 14 residues. Looked up from germline, CDR1 is KGHDR and CDR2 is SFDVKD. V lost 3 bases to trimming and J lost 1 base, with 9 bases between them. CDR3 amino acids: CATSDTGLSYEQYF. As DNA, the CDR3 is TGTGCCACCAGTGATACGGGACTTTCCTACGAGCAGTACTTC.

This clonotype appeared a few times. The chain links TRBV7-2 to TRBJ1-2; D unresolved. Deletions cut 5 bases from V and 4 bases from J, with 8 bases between. The germline gives CDR1 SGHTA, CDR2 FQGNSA. This CDR3 spans 12 amino acids. The CDR3 here is CASSPGSYGYTF. In nucleotides, the CDR3 is TGTGCCAGCAGCCCTGGTTCCTATGGCTACACCTTC. Drawing the rest from reference TRBV7-2 and TRBJ1-2, the complete variable domain is GAGVSQSPSNKVTEKGKDVELRCDPISGHTALYWYRQSLGQGLEFLIYFQGNSAPDKSGLPSDRFSAERTGGSVSTLTIQRTQQEDSAVYLCASSPGSYGYTFGSGTRLTVV.

The V call is TRBV7-9, the J call TRBJ2-1, with 8 bases fitting TRBD1. Looked up from germline, CDR1 is SEHNR and CDR2 is FQNEAQ (reference sequence). Germline trimming cut 2 bases from V and 7 bases from J; bases unmatched to any gene: 7. This CDR3 has 15 residues. The CDR3, as DNA: TGTGCCAGCAGCTTAACCAACAGGACAGGGAATGAGCAGTTCTTC. Translated: CASSLTNRTGNEQFF.

This clonotype was observed a few times. V gene TRBV12-3 or TRBV12-4 combines with J gene TRBJ1-2; possibly TRBD1 for D (5 bases). CDR3 length equals 13 residues. V was shortened by 6 bases and J by 5 bases, with 13 bases between the two germline ends. Written as DNA, the CDR3 is TGTGCCAGCAGGCCGACGGGGGGGTATGGCTACACCTTC. Protein sequence: CASRPTGGYGYTF.

V gene TRBV7-2 combines with J gene TRBJ2-3, with 7 bases matching TRBD2. The V segment lost 5 bases and the J segment 0 bases; nucleotides outside the gene matches: 11. The CDR3 consists of 17 residues. Per the germline V gene, CDR1 is SGHTA and CDR2 is FQGNSA. Written as DNA, the CDR3 is TGTGCCAGCAGCCCTCGGGACTACCCTTTAAGCACAGATACGCAGTATTTT. Translating it yields CASSPRDYPLSTDTQYF.

V gene TRBV10-1 combines with J gene TRBJ2-1; 12 bases fit TRBD2. J gave up 0 bases and V 2 bases, and 2 bases lay outside the gene matches. The germline V gene has CDR1 WNHNN and CDR2 SYGVQD (reference sequence). CDR3 size: 17 residues. Here the CDR3 reads CASSEGLAGSSYNEQFF. CDR3 coding DNA: TGCGCCAGCAGTGAGGGACTAGCGGGGAGCTCCTACAATGAGCAGTTCTTC.

This clonotype has only one observation. This chain uses TRBV2 with TRBJ2-1, with D perhaps TRBD2 (6 bases). V was shortened by 7 bases and J by 3 bases, with 7 bases between the two germline ends. This CDR3 has 12 residues. CDR1 is SNHLY and CDR2 is FYNNEI in the germline V gene. CDR3 in amino acids: CASKGLYNEQFF. CDR3 DNA: TGTGCCAGCAAGGGACTCTACAATGAGCAGTTCTTC. The entire variable domain, with the rest obtained from reference TRBV2 and TRBJ2-1, is as follows: EPEVTQTPSHQVTQMGQEVILRCVPISNHLYFYWYRQILGQKVEFLVSFYNNEISEKSEIFDDQFSVERPDGSNFTLKIRSTKLEDSAMYFCASKGLYNEQFFGPGTRLTVL.

The chain joins TRBV29-1 to TRBJ2-7; D not certain. The CDR3 is 14 residues long. The V and J ends lost 5 bases and 0 bases respectively, with 14 bases between them. The germline V gene encodes CDR1 SQVTM and CDR2 ANQGSEA. The CDR3: CSVSIGGTSYEQYF. The CDR3, as DNA: TGCAGCGTTTCAATTGGTGGAACCTCCTACGAGCAGTACTTC.

At least ten counts were recorded for this clonotype. The chain employs TRBV12-3 or TRBV12-4 and TRBJ2-3; D not certain. The length of the CDR3 is 14 residues. V shed 3 bases and J shed 0 bases, with 7 bases lying between them. CDR3 nucleotides: TGTGCCAGCAGTTTGGTGGGCAGCACAGATACGCAGTATTTT. Translating gives CASSLVGSTDTQYF.

CDR3 nucleotide sequence: TGTGCCAGCAGTGAGAGCGGGGGCTACGAGCAGTACTTC. Translating it yields CASSESGGYEQYF. The chain has TRBV2 and TRBJ2-7, with TRBD2 identical over 8 bases. V dropped 3 bases and J dropped 3; count of bases not matched to a gene: 1. This CDR3 contains 13 residues. CDR1 and CDR2 from the germline V gene are SNHLY and FYNNEI.

J is TRBJ1-1 and V is TRBV9; a weak D match, TRBD1 (6 bases). V dropped 0 bases and J dropped 0 bases, with 6 bases sitting between them. The CDR3 is 14 residues long. CDR1 SGDLS and CDR2 YYNGEE come from the germline V gene. CDR3 loop: CASSVAGVNTEAFF. CDR3 sequence (DNA): TGTGCCAGCAGCGTAGCAGGGGTGAACACTGAAGCTTTCTTT.

J is TRBJ2-1 and V is TRBV7-2, with D maybe TRBD2 (5 bases). This CDR3 has 11 amino acids. The germline gives CDR1 SGHTA, CDR2 FQGNSA. Trimming shortened V by 9 bases and J by 3 bases, and 6 bases separated the two germline ends. The CDR3 protein is CARRGYNEQFF. The CDR3 DNA follows: TGTGCCAGACGGGGCTACAATGAGCAGTTCTTC. The full variable domain, with the rest looked up from reference TRBV7-2 and TRBJ2-1, is GAGVSQSPSNKVTEKGKDVELRCDPISGHTALYWYRQSLGQGLEFLIYFQGNSAPDKSGLPSDRFSAERTGGSVSTLTIQRTQQEDSAVYLCARRGYNEQFFGPGTRLTVL.